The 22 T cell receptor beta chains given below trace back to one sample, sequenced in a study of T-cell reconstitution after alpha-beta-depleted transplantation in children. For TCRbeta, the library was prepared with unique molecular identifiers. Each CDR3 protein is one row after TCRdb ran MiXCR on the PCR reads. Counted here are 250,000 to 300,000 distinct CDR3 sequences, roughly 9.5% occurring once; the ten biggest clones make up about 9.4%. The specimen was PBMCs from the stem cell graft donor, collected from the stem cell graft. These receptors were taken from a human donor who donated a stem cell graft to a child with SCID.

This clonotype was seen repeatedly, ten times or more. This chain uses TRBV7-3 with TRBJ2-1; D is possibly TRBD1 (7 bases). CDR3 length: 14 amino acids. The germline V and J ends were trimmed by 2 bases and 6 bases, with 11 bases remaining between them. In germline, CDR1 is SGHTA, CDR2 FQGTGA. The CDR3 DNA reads TGTGCCAGCAGCTTAGGTCAGGGGGGCAATGAGCAGTTCTTC. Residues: CASSLGQGGNEQFF.

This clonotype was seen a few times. The CDR3, as DNA: TGTGCCAGCAGCTATGAGGGGGGGCCGACAGATACGCAGTATTTT. This translates into CASSYEGGPTDTQYF. This rearrangement joins TRBV11-2 to TRBJ2-3; D perhaps matches TRBD2 (7 bases). This CDR3 spans 15 amino acids. Looked up from germline, CDR1 is SGHAT and CDR2 is FQNNGV. With 4 bases removed from V and 3 bases from J, the gap between germline ends came to 14 bases. The full variable domain, in which reference TRBV11-2 and TRBJ2-3 provide the parts outside the CDR3, is EAGVAQSPRYKIIEKRQSVAFWCNPISGHATLYWYQQILGQGPKLLIQFQNNGVVDDSQLPKDRFSAERLKGVDSTLKIQPAKLEDSAVYLCASSYEGGPTDTQYFGPGTRLTVL.

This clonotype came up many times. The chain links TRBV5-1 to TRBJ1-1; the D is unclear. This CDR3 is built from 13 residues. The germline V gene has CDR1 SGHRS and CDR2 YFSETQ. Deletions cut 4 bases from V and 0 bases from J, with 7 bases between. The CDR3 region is CASSGMMNTEAFF. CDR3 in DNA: TGCGCCAGCAGCGGGATGATGAACACTGAAGCTTTCTTT. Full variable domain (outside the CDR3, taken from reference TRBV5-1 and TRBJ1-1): KAGVTQTPRYLIKTRGQQVTLSCSPISGHRSVSWYQQTPGQGLQFLFEYFSETQRNKGNFPGRFSGRQFSNSRSEMNVSTLELGDSALYLCASSGMMNTEAFFGQGTRLTVV.

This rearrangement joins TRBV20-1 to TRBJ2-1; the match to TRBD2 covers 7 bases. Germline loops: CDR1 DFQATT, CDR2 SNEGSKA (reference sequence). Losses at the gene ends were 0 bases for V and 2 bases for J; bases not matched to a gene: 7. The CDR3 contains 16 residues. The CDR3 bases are TGCAGTGCTAGAGACCGAAGCGGGGTGGCCTACAATGAGCAGTTCTTC. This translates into CSARDRSGVAYNEQFF.

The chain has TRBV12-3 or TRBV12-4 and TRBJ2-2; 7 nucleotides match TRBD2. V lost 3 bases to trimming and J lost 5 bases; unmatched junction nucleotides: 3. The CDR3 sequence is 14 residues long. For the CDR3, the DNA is TGTGCCAGCAGTTTTGGGACTAAAACCGGGGAGCTGTTTTTT. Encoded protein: CASSFGTKTGELFF.

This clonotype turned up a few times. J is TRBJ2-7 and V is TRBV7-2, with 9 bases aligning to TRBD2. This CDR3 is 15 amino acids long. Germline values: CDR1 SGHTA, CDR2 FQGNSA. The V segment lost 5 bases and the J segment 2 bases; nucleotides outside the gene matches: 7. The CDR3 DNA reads TGTGCCAGCAGCCCCTACGCGGGGGGGCCCTACGAGCAGTACTTC. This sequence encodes CASSPYAGGPYEQYF. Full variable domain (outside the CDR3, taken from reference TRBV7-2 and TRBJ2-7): GAGVSQSPSNKVTEKGKDVELRCDPISGHTALYWYRQSLGQGLEFLIYFQGNSAPDKSGLPSDRFSAERTGGSVSTLTIQRTQQEDSAVYLCASSPYAGGPYEQYFGPGTRLTVT.

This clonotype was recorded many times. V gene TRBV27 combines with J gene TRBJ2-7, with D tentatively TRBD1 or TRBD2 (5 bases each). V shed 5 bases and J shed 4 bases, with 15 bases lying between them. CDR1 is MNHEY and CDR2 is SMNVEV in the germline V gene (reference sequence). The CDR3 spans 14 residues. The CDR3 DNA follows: TGTGCCAGCAGTCCCGTGTACGGGGCGTACGAGCAGTACTTC. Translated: CASSPVYGAYEQYF.

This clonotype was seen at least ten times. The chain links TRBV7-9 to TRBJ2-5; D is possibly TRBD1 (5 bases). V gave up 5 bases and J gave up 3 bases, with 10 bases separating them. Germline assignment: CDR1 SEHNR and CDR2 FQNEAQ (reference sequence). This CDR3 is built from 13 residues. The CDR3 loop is CASSGRREETQYF. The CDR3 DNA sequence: TGTGCCAGCAGCGGACGCAGGGAAGAGACCCAGTACTTC.

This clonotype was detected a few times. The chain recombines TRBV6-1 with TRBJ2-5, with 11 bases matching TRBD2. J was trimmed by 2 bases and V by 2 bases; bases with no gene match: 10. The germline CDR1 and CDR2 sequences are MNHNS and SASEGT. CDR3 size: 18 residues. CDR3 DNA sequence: TGTGCCAGCAGTGAATGGGCTAGCGGGGGGCCAATACAAGAGACCCAGTACTTC. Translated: CASSEWASGGPIQETQYF.

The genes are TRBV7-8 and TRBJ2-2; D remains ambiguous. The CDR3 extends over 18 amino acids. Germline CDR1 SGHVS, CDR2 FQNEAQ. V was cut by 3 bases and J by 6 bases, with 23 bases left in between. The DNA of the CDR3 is TGTGCCAGCAGCTTGGGCCACTTGCGCGAGTGGGGTGCCGGGGAGCTGTTTTTT. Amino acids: CASSLGHLREWGAGELFF. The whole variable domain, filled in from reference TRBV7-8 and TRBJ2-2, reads GAGVSQSPRYKVAKRGQDVALRCDPISGHVSLFWYQQALGQGPEFLTYFQNEAQLDKSGLPSDRFFAERPEGSVSTLKIQRTQQEDSAVYLCASSLGHLREWGAGELFFGEGSRLTVL.

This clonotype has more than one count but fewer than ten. The CDR3 region has the DNA TGTGCCAGCAGCTTAGGGGGACTAGCGGGGGGGTACAATGAGCAGTTCTTC. As protein: CASSLGGLAGGYNEQFF. The genes are TRBV7-8 and TRBJ2-1; 16 nucleotides agree with TRBD2. This CDR3 has 17 residues. CDR1 SGHVS and CDR2 FQNEAQ come from the germline V gene. With V trimmed by 1 base and J by 4 bases, 1 base remained unmatched.

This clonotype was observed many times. The CDR3 region has the DNA TGCAGTGCTAGCCCCAGCCCTAGCACAGATACGCAGTATTTT. It codes for CSASPSPSTDTQYF. This chain links TRBV20-1 with TRBJ2-3; D remains ambiguous. The germline V gene encodes CDR1 DFQATT and CDR2 SNEGSKA (reference sequence). V was clipped by 3 bases and J by 0 bases, with 10 bases between them. The length of the CDR3 is 14 residues.

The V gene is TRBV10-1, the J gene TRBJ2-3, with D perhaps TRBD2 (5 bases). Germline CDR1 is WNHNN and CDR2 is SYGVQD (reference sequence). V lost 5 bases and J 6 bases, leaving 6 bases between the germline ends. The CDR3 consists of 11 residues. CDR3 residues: CASSTGDTQYF. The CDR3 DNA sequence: TGCGCCAGCAGTACGGGGGATACGCAGTATTTT.

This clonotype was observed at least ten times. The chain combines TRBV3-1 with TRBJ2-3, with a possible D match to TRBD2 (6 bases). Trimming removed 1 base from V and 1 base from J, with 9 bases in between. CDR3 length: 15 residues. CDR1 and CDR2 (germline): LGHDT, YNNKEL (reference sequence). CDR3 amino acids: CASSQGWGGTDTQYF. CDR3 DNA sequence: TGTGCCAGCAGCCAAGGGTGGGGGGGCACAGATACGCAGTATTTT.

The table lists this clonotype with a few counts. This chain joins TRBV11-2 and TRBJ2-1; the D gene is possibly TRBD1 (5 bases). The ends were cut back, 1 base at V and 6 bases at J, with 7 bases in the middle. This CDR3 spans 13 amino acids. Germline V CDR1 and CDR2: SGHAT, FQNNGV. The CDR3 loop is CASSLGGPNEQFF. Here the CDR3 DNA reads TGTGCCAGCAGCTTAGGGGGCCCCAATGAGCAGTTCTTC.

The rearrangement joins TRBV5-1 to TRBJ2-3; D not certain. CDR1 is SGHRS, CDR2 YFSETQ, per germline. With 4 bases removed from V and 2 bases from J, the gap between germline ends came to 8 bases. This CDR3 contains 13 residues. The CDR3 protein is CASSMKNTDTQYF. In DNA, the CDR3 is TGCGCCAGCAGCATGAAAAACACAGATACGCAGTATTTT.

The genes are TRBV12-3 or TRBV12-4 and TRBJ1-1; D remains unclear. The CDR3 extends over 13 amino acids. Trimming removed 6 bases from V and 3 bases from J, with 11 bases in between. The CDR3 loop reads CASRRDLDTEAFF. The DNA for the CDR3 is TGTGCCAGCAGGAGGGATCTGGACACTGAAGCTTTCTTT.

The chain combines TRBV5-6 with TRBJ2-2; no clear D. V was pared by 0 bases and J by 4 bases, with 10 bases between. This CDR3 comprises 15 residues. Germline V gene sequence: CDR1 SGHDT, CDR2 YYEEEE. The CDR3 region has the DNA TGTGCCAGCAGCTTGGTTCCGCAACCCACCGGGGAGCTGTTTTTT. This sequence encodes CASSLVPQPTGELFF. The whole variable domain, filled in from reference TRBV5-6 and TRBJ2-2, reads DAGVTQSPTHLIKTRGQQVTLRCSPKSGHDTVSWYQQALGQGPQFIFQYYEEEERQRGNFPDRFSGHQFPNYSSELNVNALLLGDSALYLCASSLVPQPTGELFFGEGSRLTVL.

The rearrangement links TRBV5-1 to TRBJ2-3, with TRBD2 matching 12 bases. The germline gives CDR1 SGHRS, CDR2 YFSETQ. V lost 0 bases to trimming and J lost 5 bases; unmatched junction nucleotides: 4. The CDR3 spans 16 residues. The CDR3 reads CASSLGTSGAGDTQYF. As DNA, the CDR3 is TGCGCCAGCAGCTTGGGGACTAGCGGGGCCGGAGATACGCAGTATTTT. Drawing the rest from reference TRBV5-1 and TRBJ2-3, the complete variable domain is KAGVTQTPRYLIKTRGQQVTLSCSPISGHRSVSWYQQTPGQGLQFLFEYFSETQRNKGNFPGRFSGRQFSNSRSEMNVSTLELGDSALYLCASSLGTSGAGDTQYFGPGTRLTVL.

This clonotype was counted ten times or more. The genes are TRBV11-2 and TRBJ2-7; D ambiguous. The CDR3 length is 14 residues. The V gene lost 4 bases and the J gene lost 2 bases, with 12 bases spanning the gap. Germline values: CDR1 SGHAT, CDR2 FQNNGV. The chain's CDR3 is CASSSIQTPYEQYF. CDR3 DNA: TGTGCCAGCAGCTCAATCCAGACCCCCTACGAGCAGTACTTC.

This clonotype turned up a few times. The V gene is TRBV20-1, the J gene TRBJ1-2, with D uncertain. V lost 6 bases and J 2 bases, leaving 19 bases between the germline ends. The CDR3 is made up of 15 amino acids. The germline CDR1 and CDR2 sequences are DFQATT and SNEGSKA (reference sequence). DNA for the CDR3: TGCAGTGCCCCGAAGGAGGGATTTGGAAACTATGGCTACACCTTC. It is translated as CSAPKEGFGNYGYTF.

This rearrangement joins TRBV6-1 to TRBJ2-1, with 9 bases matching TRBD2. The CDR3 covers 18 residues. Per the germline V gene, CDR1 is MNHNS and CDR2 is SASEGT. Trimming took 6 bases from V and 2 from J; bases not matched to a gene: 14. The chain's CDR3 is CASSSTSRGGLPYNEQFF. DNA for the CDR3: TGTGCCAGCAGCTCGACGTCGCGGGGGGGGTTGCCCTACAATGAGCAGTTCTTC.